Listed below are T cell receptor beta chains from one sample, sequenced in a study of T cell responses to AZD1222 COVID-19 vaccine. Generated by immunoSEQ multiplex PCR, the TCRdb table keeps only in-frame clones and is missing some. The sample shows approximately 150,000 clones, 85% to 95% of them seen only once. Specimen: peripheral blood, collected on day 0 of AZD1222 vaccination. These receptors were collected from an adult in good health. The CDR3 runs from the conserved cysteine through the conserved F or W. Each record gives: D gene, clone size, J gene, V gene, CDR3 DNA, CDR3 protein. A D gene is named only where the DNA matches it firmly. Clone size is given for some rows only: seen once, a few or many times, or a class if the clone is expanded.

>-|-|TRBJ1-3|TRBV15
TGTGCCACCAGGGTTGATGAGGTATCTGGAAACACCATATATTTT
CATRVDEVSGNTIYF
>TRBD2|-|TRBJ2-7|TRBV9
TGTGCCAGCAGCGGAGCGGGAGAGTTCAACGAGCAGTACTTC
CASSGAGEFNEQYF
>TRBD1|-|TRBJ1-1|TRBV11-2
TGTGCCAGCAGCGACTCCGGGACAGGAAACACTGAAGCTTTCTTT
CASSDSGTGNTEAFF
>TRBD1|-|TRBJ1-4|TRBV4-3
TGCGCCAGCAGCCAAGATTGGACAGGGGGACCAACTAATGAAAAACTGTTTTTT
CASSQDWTGGPTNEKLFF
>-|-|TRBJ2-5|TRBV15
TGTGCCACCAGCATCGACAGAGACCAAGAGACCCAGTACTTC
CATSIDRDQETQYF
>TRBD2|large|TRBJ2-1|TRBV7-3
TGTGCCAGCAGCCTCGGACTAGGGCGATGGGATGAGCAGTTCTTC
CASSLGLGRWDEQFF
>-|-|TRBJ1-1|TRBV3-1/TRBV3-2
TGTGCCAGCAGCCAAGGAGACCAGGGTTTCTTT
CASSQGDQGFF
>-|-|TRBJ2-2|TRBV27
TGTGCCAGCAGGAGAACAGGGATGGAACTCATGGGGAACACCGGGGAGCTGTTTTTT
CASRRTGMELMGNTGELFF
>-|-|TRBJ1-2|TRBV10-3
TGTGCCATCAGTGAAGGGAGTTATGGCTACACCTTC
CAISEGSYGYTF
>-|-|TRBJ1-3|TRBV30
TGTGCCTGGAGTGCGGACTTCGGGGTCTCTGGAAACACCATATATTTT
CAWSADFGVSGNTIYF
>-|-|TRBJ2-1|TRBV27
TGTGCCAGCAGTTTAGTCCGGGGCTCCTACAATGAGCAGTTCTTC
CASSLVRGSYNEQFF
>TRBD2|-|TRBJ2-7|TRBV18
TGTGCCAGCTCACCACCCGCCGCGGGAGTTACCTACGAGCAGTACTTC
CASSPPAAGVTYEQYF
>TRBD1|few|TRBJ1-5|TRBV28
TGTGCCATCGACAGGGGGCCTAGGCAGCCCCAGCATTTT
CAIDRGPRQPQHF
>-|-|TRBJ2-7|TRBV6-5
TGTGCCAGCAGCAGCAACCCATTTAGCTCCTACGAGCAGTACTTC
CASSSNPFSSYEQYF
>-|-|TRBJ1-5|TRBV19
TGTGCCAGTAGTATTACAGGTCTAAGCAATCAGCCCCAGCATTTT
CASSITGLSNQPQHF
>TRBD1|-|TRBJ2-7|TRBV5-6
TGTGCCAGCAGCCCCCCCGGACAGGCCTACGAGCAGTACTTC
CASSPPGQAYEQYF
>-|-|TRBJ1-1|TRBV2
TGTGCCAGCAGTCCTAACAGGGCGGTGGACACTGAAGCTTTCTTT
CASSPNRAVDTEAFF
>-|few|TRBJ2-1|TRBV30
TGTGCCTGGAGTGGGACCGGATTTGACGATGAGCAGTTCTTC
CAWSGTGFDDEQFF
>TRBD2|-|TRBJ2-2|TRBV16
TGTGCCAGCAGCCCTCACTCCCGGACTAGGAACACCGGGGAGCTGTTTTTT
CASSPHSRTRNTGELFF
>TRBD1|-|TRBJ1-2|TRBV5-1
TGCGCCAGCACCTTGACACCTTCCAGGGGGCCGTCCGATGGCTACACCTTC
CASTLTPSRGPSDGYTF
>-|-|TRBJ2-2|TRBV9
TGTGCCAGCAGCGTTCGTACCCCGGGGGAGCTGTTTTTT
CASSVRTPGELFF
>-|-|TRBJ1-1|TRBV5-1
TGCGCCAGCAGCCTGACAGGAAAATGGGACACTGAAGCTTTCTTT
CASSLTGKWDTEAFF
>TRBD1|-|TRBJ1-2|TRBV2
TGTGCCAGCAGTGAAAGGGCAGGGGGTATCTATGGCTACACCTTC
CASSERAGGIYGYTF
>-|-|TRBJ1-5|TRBV6-5
TGTGCCAGCAGGTCCGGGGCCCTGGACGGTCAGCCCCAGCATTTT
CASRSGALDGQPQHF
>-|-|TRBJ2-7|TRBV6-5
TGTGCCAGCATTATCGGACGGGAGCAGTACTTC
CASIIGREQYF
>-|-|TRBJ2-5|TRBV5-1
TGCGCCAGCAGCTACCACAAATTGCCGGGTTTGGAGACCCAGTACTTC
CASSYHKLPGLETQYF
>TRBD2|-|TRBJ2-1|TRBV27
TGTGCCAGCACGGGACTAGCGGGAGGCCGAAAGTACAATGAGCAGTTCTTC
CASTGLAGGRKYNEQFF
>-|-|TRBJ1-1|TRBV6-5
TGTGCCAGCAGTTACTCAAGGTGGGCCTCTCACACTGAAGCTTTCTTT
CASSYSRWASHTEAFF
>TRBD2|-|TRBJ2-4|TRBV6-2/TRBV6-3
TGTGCCAGCAGTTACGGAGGACTAGCGGGGGACCAAAACATTCAGTACTTC
CASSYGGLAGDQNIQYF
>TRBD1|once|TRBJ2-7|TRBV7-2
TGTGCCAGCAGTTGGGCCGCGCTCGGGACAGGGGCGCCATACGAGCAGTACTTC
CASSWAALGTGAPYEQYF
>TRBD1|-|TRBJ1-2|TRBV5-4
TGTGCCAGCAGCACCAGGGACAGGGAGTGGCCTGGCTACACCTTC
CASSTRDREWPGYTF
>-|-|TRBJ2-1|TRBV29-1
TGCAGCGTTGCCGGGCCCCCGGGTAATGAGCAGTTCTTC
CSVAGPPGNEQFF
>-|-|TRBJ1-3|TRBV7-9
TGTGCCAGCAGCTTACCAGGCTCTGGAAACACCATATATTTT
CASSLPGSGNTIYF
>-|-|TRBJ2-7|TRBV5-1
TGCGCCAGCAAAAGGTTAGGGCAGGGGTTTACGGCGGGGGAGCAGTACTTC
CASKRLGQGFTAGEQYF
>TRBD2|-|TRBJ2-3|TRBV24-1
TGTGCCACCAGTGATCCGACTAGCGGGGACACAGATACGCAGTATTTT
CATSDPTSGDTDTQYF
>-|-|TRBJ2-5|TRBV11-3
TGTGCCAGCAGCTTCAAGACAGCTCTCTTCCAAGAGACCCAGTACTTC
CASSFKTALFQETQYF
>-|-|TRBJ1-5|TRBV2
TGTGCCAGCAGTGAATCCGTTAATCAGCCCCAGCATTTT
CASSESVNQPQHF
>-|-|TRBJ2-1|TRBV11-3
TGTGCCAGCAGCTCGAGGACCAGGGGCTATAATGAGCAGTTCTTC
CASSSRTRGYNEQFF
>-|-|TRBJ1-1|TRBV5-4
TGTGCCAGCAGCTTGGCTGGGACACATGAAGCTTTCTTT
CASSLAGTHEAFF
>TRBD2|-|TRBJ2-5|TRBV7-3
TGTGCCAGCAGCCCTAGCGGGGGGGCCGAGACCCAGTACTTC
CASSPSGGAETQYF